This T cell receptor (beta chain) came from a study of blood T cell repertoires in COVID-19. As for the study in general: The United States, Italy and Spain supplied acute and convalescent COVID-19 samples. The analysed material was cDNA or gDNA that came from T cells, B-cell-depleted T cells, or PBMCs.

Authors' analysis steps: Cell counts per sample came from amplifying reference gene primers. Clones were read by immunoSEQ multiplex PCR, and TCRdb kept only the in-frame ones, dropping some. Clone size and V and J calls were adopted from that table, with D and trimming inferred from the DNA. This repertoire shows 200,000 to 250,000 clones, around three quarters found once; its top ten account for about 7.2%. This clonotype was sampled from a woman in her sixties or seventies with acute or convalescent COVID-19. Material: peripheral blood.

CDR3 residues: CASSRTQGSPLHF. The CDR3 region has the DNA TGTGCCAGCAGCCGGACACAGGGCTCACCCCTCCACTTT. The chain carries TRBV3-1 (or the pseudogene TRBV3-2) and TRBJ1-6; D possibly corresponds to TRBD1 (6 bases). The CDR3 runs 13 residues. Germline V gene lookup returns CDR1 LGHDT and CDR2 YNNKEL (reference sequence). The germline V and J ends were trimmed by 4 bases and 10 bases, with 11 bases remaining between them.